The text below deals with one T cell receptor beta chain. Its antigen is unknown. This CDR3 has 16 amino acids. The germline V gene encodes CDR1 ENHRY and CDR2 SYGVKD. The ends lost 3 bases at V and 2 bases at J; junction bases unmatched: 7. PCR primers comprised 60 Vbeta and 13 Jbeta primers. Profiling relied on immunoSEQ multiplex PCR, and the TCRdb table lists in-frame clones only, not all of them. The table has 200,000 or so clones, 76% seen once. The data belong to a study of cytomegalovirus exposure and HLA in healthy donors. Study outcomes and limitations: Within the data, a cluster of highly shared sequence variants was likely a sequencing artifact. High sensitivity and specificity were reportedly achieved when the classifier diagnosed cytomegalovirus status.

The rearrangement joins TRBV10-3 to TRBJ2-1; TRBD2 agrees at 7 bases. The receptor was derived from a man aged 18-30 years in good health and CMV-seronegative. Sequencing was done on a sample of PBMCs. CDR3 sequence: CAISEFGGSPYNEQFF. The CDR3 nucleotides read TGTGCCATCAGTGAATTTGGCGGGAGCCCCTACAATGAGCAGTTCTTC.